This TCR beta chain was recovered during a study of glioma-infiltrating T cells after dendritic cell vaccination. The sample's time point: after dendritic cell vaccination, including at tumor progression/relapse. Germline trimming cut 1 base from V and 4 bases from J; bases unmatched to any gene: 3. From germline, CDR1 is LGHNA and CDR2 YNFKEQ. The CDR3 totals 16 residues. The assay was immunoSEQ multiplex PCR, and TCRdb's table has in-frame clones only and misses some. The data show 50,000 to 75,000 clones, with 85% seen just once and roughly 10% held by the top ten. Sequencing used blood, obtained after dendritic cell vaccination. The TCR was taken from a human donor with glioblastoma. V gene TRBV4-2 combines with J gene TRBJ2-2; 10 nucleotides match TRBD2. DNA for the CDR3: TGTGCCAGCAGCCAAGTTCGGACTAGCGGCACCGGGGAGCTGTTTTTT. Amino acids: CASSQVRTSGTGELFF.